Each of the 27 T cell receptor beta chains below was sequenced from the same sample in a study of blood T cell repertoires in COVID-19. Repertoires were generated with immunoSEQ multiplex PCR, while TCRdb's copy carries only in-frame clones and drops some. The table records some 240,000 clones, roughly 84% of them present only once. The sequenced sample consisted of peripheral blood. These receptors were taken from a woman aged 40 to 50 who had recovered from COVID-19.

V and J are TRBV5-1 and TRBJ2-3; D ambiguous. Germline-derived CDR1 and CDR2 are SGHRS and YFSETQ. There are 17 residues in the CDR3. The V end was cut by 4 bases, the J end by 1 base, with 19 bases between. CDR3 protein: CASSLDLGTQGTDTQYF. The CDR3 DNA sequence: TGCGCCAGCAGCCTTGACCTCGGCACCCAGGGCACAGATACGCAGTATTTT.

This clone appeared a few times. This chain uses TRBV5-4 with TRBJ1-1, with D uncertain. Germline values: CDR1 SGHNT, CDR2 YYREEE (reference sequence). Trimming removed 0 bases at V and 5 bases at J, with 8 bases between. This CDR3 has 13 residues. The CDR3 DNA reads as TGTGCCAGCAGCTTGGCCTCGGGAACTGAAGCTTTCTTT. Translation: CASSLASGTEAFF.

J is TRBJ1-1 and V is TRBV12-5, with D possibly matching TRBD1 (5 bases). The V gene's germline CDR1 is LGHNT and CDR2 FRNRAP. The CDR3 contains 13 residues. Deletions cut 1 base from V and 11 bases from J, with 14 bases between. The CDR3 reads CASGLGTGGMAFF. CDR3 in DNA: TGTGCTAGTGGTTTGGGGACCGGGGGGATGGCTTTCTTT.

The chain couples TRBV6-5 to TRBJ1-3; the D gene is possibly TRBD1 (5 bases). V shed 8 bases and J shed 8 bases, with 19 bases lying between them. Germline lookup yields CDR1 MNHEY and CDR2 SVGAGI. The CDR3 length is 14 residues. The CDR3 reads CASSIGGRGDTIYF. CDR3 DNA: TGTGCCAGCTCCATAGGAGGGCGAGGGGACACCATATATTTT.

The chain combines TRBV28 with TRBJ1-3; D might be TRBD1 (5 bases). Germline CDR1 is MDHEN and CDR2 is SYDVKM. V was trimmed by 6 bases and J by 3 bases, leaving 15 bases between them. The CDR3 loop spans 15 amino acids. The CDR3 loop reads CASSSRGRDGNTIYF. The DNA for the CDR3 is TGTGCCAGCAGCTCCCGGGGGAGGGATGGAAACACCATATATTTT.

The rearrangement uses TRBV28 and TRBJ2-5; 13 nucleotides align to TRBD2. This CDR3 is 15 amino acids long. The V and J ends lost 5 bases and 3 bases, in that order; junction bases with no gene match: 3. Germline assignment: CDR1 MDHEN and CDR2 SYDVKM. CDR3 loop: CASSPGTSGKETQYF. The CDR3 coding sequence is TGTGCCAGCAGTCCCGGGACTAGCGGGAAAGAGACCCAGTACTTC.

This rearrangement joins TRBV6-5 to TRBJ1-2, with 7 bases fitting TRBD1. V lost 6 bases to trimming and J lost 2 bases; unmatched junction nucleotides: 3. The CDR3 spans 13 residues. Germline V CDR1 and CDR2: MNHEY, SVGAGI. The CDR3 sequence is CASRGQQNYGYTF. Written as DNA, the CDR3 is TGTGCCAGCAGGGGACAGCAAAACTATGGCTACACCTTC.

CDR3 protein: CASSRQGVTLLSPLHF. CDR3 in DNA: TGCGCCAGCAGCCGCCAGGGGGTGACTCTCCTCTCACCCCTCCACTTT. The V gene is TRBV4-1, the J gene TRBJ1-6; 7 nucleotides align to TRBD1. CDR3 length equals 16 residues. Trimming removed 4 bases from V and 10 bases from J; junction bases left unmatched: 13. In germline, CDR1 is MGHRA, CDR2 YSYEKL.

V and J are TRBV2 and TRBJ2-7, with 7 nucleotides matching TRBD1. The CDR3 sequence is 14 residues long. Trimming removed 6 bases from V and 0 bases from J; junction bases left unmatched: 5. Germline CDR1 and CDR2: SNHLY and FYNNEI. DNA of the CDR3: TGTGCCAGCAGGCTTCGGGACAGCTCCTACGAGCAGTACTTC. It codes for CASRLRDSSYEQYF.

The J gene is TRBJ2-3, the V gene TRBV7-2; D gene uncertain. V shed 5 bases and J shed 0 bases, with 9 bases lying between them. There are 14 residues in the CDR3. Germline assignment: CDR1 SGHTA and CDR2 FQGNSA. CDR3 amino acids: CASSQAVSTDTQYF. DNA of the CDR3: TGTGCCAGCAGCCAAGCCGTTAGCACAGATACGCAGTATTTT.

The chain couples TRBV3-1 (or the pseudogene TRBV3-2) to TRBJ2-7; no clear D. Trimming took off 4 bases at V and 3 bases at J, with 10 bases between the two ends. Germline V gene lookup returns CDR1 LGHDT and CDR2 YNNKEL (reference sequence). The CDR3 extends over 13 amino acids. CDR3 region: CASSREVGYEQYF. In nucleotides, the CDR3 is TGTGCCAGCAGCCGCGAGGTCGGCTACGAGCAGTACTTC.

The J gene is TRBJ2-7, the V gene TRBV10-3; 9 nucleotides agree with TRBD2. This CDR3 contains 15 residues. J gave up 7 bases and V 6 bases, and 13 bases lay outside the gene matches. The germline gives CDR1 ENHRY, CDR2 SYGVKD. CDR3 DNA sequence: TGTGCCATCAGAGGGAGCAGCGGGGGGACTGGGGAGCAGTACTTC. This gives the protein CAIRGSSGGTGEQYF.

The chain couples TRBV18 to TRBJ1-2; no reliable D call. The CDR3 is 14 amino acids. With 6 bases removed from V and 0 bases from J, the gap between germline ends came to 11 bases. Per the germline V gene, CDR1 is KGHSH and CDR2 is LQKENI. The CDR3 nucleotides are TGTGCCAGCTCCCCTGGCCCCACTAACTATGGCTACACCTTC. This codes for CASSPGPTNYGYTF.

The chain combines TRBV6-5 with TRBJ2-7; 9 nucleotides agree with TRBD1. The CDR3 is 15 residues long. Germline-derived CDR1 and CDR2 are MNHEY and SVGAGI. Germline trimming cut 7 bases from V and 2 bases from J; bases unmatched to any gene: 9. The CDR3 sequence: CASTLDRTGAYEQYF. The CDR3 DNA sequence: TGTGCCAGCACTCTGGATAGGACAGGGGCCTACGAGCAGTACTTC.

This chain connects TRBV25-1 to TRBJ1-1; no clear D. The CDR3 has 11 residues. With 7 bases removed from V and 6 bases from J, the gap between germline ends came to 9 bases. CDR1 MGHDK and CDR2 SYGVNS come from the germline V gene. The CDR3 DNA is TGTGCCAGCACCGTGGGCCCTGAAGCTTTCTTT. Its translation: CASTVGPEAFF.

The V and J genes are TRBV4-1 and TRBJ1-1; 7 bases map to TRBD1. Germline trimming cut 1 base from V and 10 bases from J; bases unmatched to any gene: 6. Germline CDR1 reads MGHRA; CDR2 reads YSYEKL. The CDR3 sequence is 13 residues long. The chain's CDR3 is CASSQVTRGSAFF. CDR3 DNA sequence: TGCGCCAGCAGCCAAGTTACCAGGGGGTCAGCTTTCTTT.

The chain recombines TRBV5-4 with TRBJ2-2, with TRBD1 identical over 7 bases. The CDR3 consists of 14 residues. Germline CDR1 is SGHNT and CDR2 is YYREEE (reference sequence). V trimming: 5 bases; J trimming: 1 base; junction bases outside the gene matches: 2. CDR3 amino acids: CASSRQGNTGELFF. The DNA for the CDR3 is TGTGCCAGCAGTAGACAGGGGAACACCGGGGAGCTGTTTTTT.

The rearrangement uses TRBV18 and TRBJ1-2; 8 bases align to TRBD1. V was clipped by 4 bases and J by 5 bases; unmatched bases: 15. The CDR3 is made up of 17 amino acids. Germline CDR1 and CDR2: KGHSH and LQKENI. The CDR3 is CASSLDRADRSGYGYTF. The CDR3 region has the DNA TGTGCCAGCTCACTGGACAGGGCGGACAGAAGTGGGTATGGCTACACCTTC.

This rearrangement joins TRBV15 to TRBJ2-7; no clear D. CDR1 and CDR2 from the germline V gene are LNHNV and YYDKDF (reference sequence). Trimming pared 1 base from V and 2 bases from J, leaving 6 bases between. This CDR3 comprises 13 residues. The CDR3 nucleotides read TGTGCCACCAGCAGAGGAGTAACCTACGAGCAGTACTTC. It is translated as CATSRGVTYEQYF.

This sequence joins TRBV11-3 and TRBJ2-4; D perhaps matches TRBD1 (5 bases). V was shortened by 2 bases and J by 3 bases, with 11 bases between the two germline ends. The CDR3 loop spans 15 amino acids. CDR1 is SGHNT and CDR2 is YENEEA in the germline V gene. CDR3: CASSLQGFGKNIQYF. CDR3 nucleotides: TGTGCCAGCAGCTTACAGGGTTTCGGCAAAAACATTCAGTACTTC.

This chain joins TRBV5-5 and TRBJ1-3, with D tentatively TRBD1 (5 bases). CDR1 is SGHKS and CDR2 is YYEKEE in the germline V gene (reference sequence). This CDR3 comprises 14 residues. V gave up 1 base and J gave up 3 bases, with 8 bases separating them. The CDR3 region is CASSLFGGGNTIYF. CDR3 DNA: TGTGCCAGCAGCTTGTTCGGGGGTGGAAACACCATATATTTT.

The CDR3 is CASSPMTSGGAGGADTQYF. The CDR3 region has the DNA TGTGCCAGCTCACCGATGACTAGCGGGGGGGCCGGCGGTGCAGATACGCAGTATTTT. V and J are TRBV18 and TRBJ2-3, with 14 nucleotides matching TRBD2. Losses at the gene ends were 3 bases for V and 4 bases for J; bases not matched to a gene: 12. The CDR3 extends over 19 amino acids. CDR1 is KGHSH and CDR2 is LQKENI in the germline V gene.

J is TRBJ2-3 and V is TRBV9; 11 bases match TRBD1. J was trimmed by 2 bases and V by 7 bases; bases with no gene match: 3. The germline V gene encodes CDR1 SGDLS and CDR2 YYNGEE. The CDR3 covers 14 residues. This CDR3 is CASSDRGLTDTQYF. Here the CDR3 DNA reads TGTGCCAGCTCGGACAGGGGGCTCACAGATACGCAGTATTTT.

This clone was found once. The chain combines TRBV10-3 with TRBJ1-2, with 7 bases identical to TRBD1. This CDR3 comprises 13 residues. Germline CDR1 ENHRY, CDR2 SYGVKD. Trimming removed 6 bases from V and 7 bases from J; junction bases left unmatched: 8. CDR3 protein: CAISLDRRGGYTF. The CDR3, as DNA: TGTGCCATCAGCCTGGACAGGCGAGGTGGCTACACCTTC.

This chain links TRBV11-2 with TRBJ2-7, with TRBD1 matching over 9 bases. The CDR3 consists of 16 residues. In germline, CDR1 is SGHAT, CDR2 FQNNGV. After removal of 4 bases from V and 9 bases from J, the junction contained 16 bases not matched to a gene. CDR3 residues: CASSSFFTGGAGLQYF. CDR3 in DNA: TGTGCCAGCAGCTCGTTCTTCACAGGGGGCGCTGGGTTGCAGTACTTC.

CDR3 sequence (DNA): TGTGCCTGGATTCACACAGATGGCTACACCTTC. This codes for CAWIHTDGYTF. The J gene is TRBJ1-2, the V gene TRBV30, with D unclear. Germline V CDR1 and CDR2: GTSNPN, SVGIG (reference sequence). This CDR3 region has 11 residues. Trimming shortened V by 4 bases and J by 6 bases, and 9 bases separated the two germline ends.

The chain is built from TRBV7-8 and TRBJ2-5; the match to TRBD2 covers 13 bases. The CDR3 loop spans 16 amino acids. Looked up from germline, CDR1 is SGHVS and CDR2 is FQNEAQ. The junction had 4 bases not matched to a gene; V was cut back by 2 bases and J by 4 bases. CDR3 region: CASSLTSGGGGETQYF. DNA of the CDR3: TGTGCCAGCAGCTTAACTAGCGGGGGGGGCGGAGAGACCCAGTACTTC. Using reference TRBV7-8 and TRBJ2-5 for the parts outside the CDR3, the full variable domain is GAGVSQSPRYKVAKRGQDVALRCDPISGHVSLFWYQQALGQGPEFLTYFQNEAQLDKSGLPSDRFFAERPEGSVSTLKIQRTQQEDSAVYLCASSLTSGGGGETQYFGPGTRLLVL.